This T cell receptor beta chain was sequenced during a study of blood T cell repertoires in COVID-19. Overall study: The origin of the acute and convalescent COVID-19 samples was the United States, Italy and Spain. From T cells, B-cell-depleted T cells, or PBMCs came the material, which was cDNA or gDNA.

The CDR3 extends over 13 amino acids. Trimming cost V 2 bases and J 4 bases, with 8 bases left between them. CDR1 is MRHNA and CDR2 is SNTAGT in the germline V gene. In the authors' methods: Quantification of nucleated cells was approximated via reference gene primer amplification. Measured with immunoSEQ multiplex PCR; TCRdb has only the in-frame clones, and not every one. The V and J calls and clone size were taken over from that table, and D and trimming were inferred from the DNA. The sample holds about 100,000 clones, around 84% seen once. The chain carries TRBV6-4 and TRBJ2-5; no reliable D call. The specimen was peripheral blood. This receptor was obtained from a man aged 55 to 69 with acute or convalescent COVID-19. Here the CDR3 DNA reads TGTGCCAGCAGTGACCGTTCAGGAGAGACCCAGTACTTC. Protein: CASSDRSGETQYF.